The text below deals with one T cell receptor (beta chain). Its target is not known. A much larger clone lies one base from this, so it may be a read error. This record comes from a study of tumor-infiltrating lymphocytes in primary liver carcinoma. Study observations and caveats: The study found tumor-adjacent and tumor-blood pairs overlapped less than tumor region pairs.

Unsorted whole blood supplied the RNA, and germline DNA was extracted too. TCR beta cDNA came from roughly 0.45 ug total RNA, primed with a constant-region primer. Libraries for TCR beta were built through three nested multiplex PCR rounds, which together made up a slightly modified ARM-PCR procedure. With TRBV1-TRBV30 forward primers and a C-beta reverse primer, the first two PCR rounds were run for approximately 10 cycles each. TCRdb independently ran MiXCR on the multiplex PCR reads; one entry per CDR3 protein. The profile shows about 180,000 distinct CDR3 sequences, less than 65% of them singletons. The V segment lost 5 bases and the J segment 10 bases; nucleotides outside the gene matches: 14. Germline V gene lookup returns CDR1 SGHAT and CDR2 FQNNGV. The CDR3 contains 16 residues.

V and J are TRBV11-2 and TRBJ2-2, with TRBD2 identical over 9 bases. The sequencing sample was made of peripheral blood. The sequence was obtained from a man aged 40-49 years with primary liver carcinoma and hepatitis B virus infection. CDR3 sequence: CASSISLAGLSVELFF. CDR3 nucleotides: TGTGCCAGCAGCATTAGCCTAGCGGGATTATCCGTGGAGCTGTTTTTT.